This TCR beta chain was retrieved from a study of cytomegalovirus exposure and HLA in healthy donors. On the study more broadly: Roughly 180 million T cells yielded 100 million or so unique TCR beta sequences in earlier analysis. Study findings and constraints: For TCR beta chains, V- and J-gene trimming was later linked to a missense DCLRE1C variant.

It was with 60 Vbeta and 13 Jbeta primers that the PCR ran. Source study methods: A follow-up analysis tallied tens of millions of unique TCR beta chains, roughly 11 million shared. Profiling relied on immunoSEQ multiplex PCR, and the TCRdb table lists in-frame clones only, not all of them. For V, J and clone size, that table is used; D and trimming come from the DNA. The repertoire holds about 170,000 clones, with about four fifths as singletons. The germline V and J ends were trimmed by 1 base and 0 bases, with 4 bases remaining between them. This CDR3 spans 15 amino acids. Looked up from germline, CDR1 is MNHEY and CDR2 is SMNVEV (reference sequence). About this clone itself: The antigen remains undetermined.

The chain joins TRBV27 to TRBJ2-6; D gene uncertain. The material sequenced was PBMCs. This TCR derives from a male donor in good health and CMV-seronegative. The CDR3 sequence: CASSLWSSGANVLTF. The CDR3 coding sequence is TGTGCCAGCAGTTTATGGAGCTCTGGGGCCAACGTCCTGACTTTC.